This T cell receptor (beta chain) originates from a study of shared clonotypes between healthy human individuals. Points from the study as a whole: Collection of samples was limited to blood; tissue repertoires likely differ.

On this clone: What it binds is not known.

Over several immunoSEQ plates, each subset's genomic DNA was distributed in even portions. Ten immunoSEQ deep assay plates were used by the authors to sequence unsorted PBMC DNA. Repertoires were generated with immunoSEQ multiplex PCR, while TCRdb's copy carries only in-frame clones and drops some. The table lists 450,000 to 500,000 clones, almost 80% of them singletons. CDR1 and CDR2 (germline): MDHEN, SYDVKM. The V and J ends lost 5 bases and 4 bases, in that order; junction bases with no gene match: 13. CDR3 size: 16 residues. It was some 96 million PBMCs that unsorted samples used for genomic DNA.

V gene TRBV28 combines with J gene TRBJ2-5, with 7 positions matching TRBD1. Material for sequencing was PBMCs. This TCR came from a woman aged 40 to 50 in good health. Some clones in this sample may be carry-over from other donors' samples. In nucleotides, the CDR3 is TGTGCCAGCAGTGACCCGACAGGGCTCCCGTTAGAGACCCAGTACTTC. Its protein product is CASSDPTGLPLETQYF.